The clone carrying this T cell receptor beta chain has just one count. This record belongs to a study of neurological immune-mediated disorders. A total of 2 million PBMCs stored at -80 degrees C provided the unsorted libraries. CDR3 size: 17 residues. Germline loops: CDR1 MDHEN, CDR2 SYDVKM. The V gene end was trimmed by 4 bases and the J gene end by 1 base; junction bases not matched to a gene: 8. Synthesis of cDNA was performed by 5'RACE using 10-nucleotide random UMIs. TCRdb re-analysed the 5' RACE reads in MiXCR, keeping a single row per CDR3 protein. The table records about 77,000 distinct CDR3 sequences, about 9.5% of them present only once.

The source is a man in his forties or fifties in good health. Sequencing used PBMCs. The V call is TRBV28, the J call TRBJ2-5, with 11 positions matching TRBD1. CDR3 region: CASSSGQGDFGQETQYF. The CDR3 DNA sequence: TGTGCCAGCAGTTCGGGACAGGGGGACTTTGGCCAAGAGACCCAGTACTTC. The full variable domain, its missing parts supplied by reference TRBV28 and TRBJ2-5, is DVKVTQSSRYLVKRTGEKVFLECVQDMDHENMFWYRQDPGLGLRLIYFSYDVKMKEKGDIPEGYSVSREKKERFSLILESASTNQTSMYLCASSSGQGDFGQETQYFGPGTRLLVL.